The 8 T cell receptor beta chains below come from one sample, sequenced in a study of CD8 T cells in ankylosing spondylitis. Findings and limits, study-wide: What appeared characteristic of ankylosing spondylitis blood was a TCR beta motif of 7 or 8 highly homologous variants.

The antigens of these receptors remain unknown. TCRdb processed the 5' RACE reads anew with MiXCR; each CDR3 protein has one entry. This table has about 390,000 distinct CDR3 sequences, approximately 20% appearing once. Sample: blood, either unsorted or a sorted T cell fraction (not recorded which). The origin of the receptors is a male donor with ankylosing spondylitis.

This chain links TRBV7-2 with TRBJ2-5; TRBD2 matches 7 bases. Germline CDR1 is SGHTA and CDR2 is FQGNSA. There are 13 residues in the CDR3. The V segment lost 8 bases and the J segment 1 base; nucleotides outside the gene matches: 4. For the CDR3, the DNA is TGTGCCAGCGGACTAGTTGTCCAAGAGACCCAGTACTTC. This codes for CASGLVVQETQYF.

The V gene is TRBV20-1, the J gene TRBJ2-7; D is undetermined. Germline V gene sequence: CDR1 DFQATT, CDR2 SNEGSKA (reference sequence). The CDR3 consists of 12 residues. Trimming left V 6 bases short and J 2 bases short, with 11 bases between. For the CDR3, the DNA is TGCAGTGCAGCCGGTGAGCCCTACGAGCAGTACTTC. Its protein product is CSAAGEPYEQYF.

This clonotype was detected only a few times. J is TRBJ2-3 and V is TRBV11-1; 14 bases match TRBD2. The J segment lost 1 base and the V segment lost 5 bases, leaving 8 bases of the junction unmatched. Germline CDR1 and CDR2: SGHAT and FQDESV (reference sequence). The CDR3 is 18 residues long. In DNA, the CDR3 is TGTGCCAGCAGCACGGGACTAGCGGGAGTATCAGGCACAGATACGCAGTATTTT. Translating it yields CASSTGLAGVSGTDTQYF. Complete variable domain (other parts from reference TRBV11-1 and TRBJ2-3): EAEVAQSPRYKITEKSQAVAFWCDPISGHATLYWYRQILGQGPELLVQFQDESVVDDSQLPKDRFSAERLKGVDSTLKIQPAELGDSAMYLCASSTGLAGVSGTDTQYFGPGTRLTVL.

This clonotype was observed a few times. V gene TRBV12-3 or TRBV12-4 combines with J gene TRBJ2-3; 8 bases align to TRBD2. This CDR3 region has 18 residues. After removal of 2 bases from V and 0 bases from J, the junction contained 10 bases not matched to a gene. In DNA form, the CDR3 reads TGTGCCAGCAGTTTAATCAGCGGGAGCCTCCATAGCACAGATACGCAGTATTTT. Protein sequence: CASSLISGSLHSTDTQYF.

This clonotype was seen a handful of times. The J gene is TRBJ2-1, the V gene TRBV11-3; maybe TRBD2 (6 bases). The CDR3 consists of 12 residues. Germline lookup yields CDR1 SGHNT and CDR2 YENEEA. V shed 9 bases and J shed 9 bases, with 15 bases lying between them. CDR3 coding DNA: TGTGCCAGTAGGAGGGGCCCGACTGAGCAGTTCTTC. This sequence encodes CASRRGPTEQFF.

The chain recombines TRBV29-1 with TRBJ2-7; TRBD2 aligns across 11 bases. The V segment lost 0 bases and the J segment 1 base; nucleotides outside the gene matches: 2. The germline gives CDR1 SQVTM, CDR2 ANQGSEA. The CDR3 runs to 15 residues. The CDR3 nucleotides read TGCAGCGTTGAAGAAGGGACTAGCGGATCCTACGAGCAGTACTTC. It translates to CSVEEGTSGSYEQYF.

This clonotype showed up just a few times. The V call is TRBV3-1, the J call TRBJ1-5; D may be TRBD1 (5 bases). Trimming shortened V by 3 bases and J by 4 bases, and 13 bases separated the two germline ends. The germline CDR1 and CDR2 sequences are LGHDT and YNNKEL (reference sequence). The CDR3 is made up of 15 amino acids. For the CDR3, the DNA is TGTGCCAGCAGCCAGGCAGGGTTTGGAAATCAGCCCCAGCATTTT. Translating gives CASSQAGFGNQPQHF.

This clonotype was detected a few times. V gene TRBV7-3 combines with J gene TRBJ2-1; 12 nucleotides line up with TRBD2. CDR1 is SGHTA, CDR2 FQGTGA, per germline. The trim removed 5 bases at V and 6 bases at J, leaving 8 bases unmatched. The CDR3 sequence is 16 residues long. The CDR3 DNA follows: TGTGCCAGCAGCCGCAGACTAGCGGGAGTATTCAATGAGCAGTTCTTC. Residues: CASSRRLAGVFNEQFF.